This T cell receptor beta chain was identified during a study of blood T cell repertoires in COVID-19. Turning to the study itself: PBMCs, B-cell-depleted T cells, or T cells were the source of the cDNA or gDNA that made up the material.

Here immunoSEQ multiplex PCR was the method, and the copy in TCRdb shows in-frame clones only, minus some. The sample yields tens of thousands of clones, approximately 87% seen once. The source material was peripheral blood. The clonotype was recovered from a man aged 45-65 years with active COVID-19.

The chain's CDR3 is CASSTAGSGEKLFF. The DNA of the CDR3 is TGTGCCAGCAGTACGGCGGGAAGTGGTGAAAAACTGTTTTTT. The V and J genes are TRBV6-5 and TRBJ1-4, with D unresolved. V was pared by 5 bases and J by 7 bases, with 14 bases between. The CDR3 totals 14 residues. The V gene's germline CDR1 is MNHEY and CDR2 SVGAGI.